A selection of T cell receptor beta chains follows, all from one sample in a study of blood T cell repertoires in COVID-19. Libraries were prepared by immunoSEQ multiplex PCR; TCRdb keeps only in-frame clonotypes and omits some of them. In the table there are approximately 130,000 clones, roughly 87% of which are singletons. The sequenced sample was PBMCs or T cells enriched from blood (not recorded which). All receptors come from a man aged 25-45 years who had recovered from COVID-19. Each CDR3 is given with its conserved first and last residue. A D gene is named only where the DNA matches it firmly. Not every row has a clone size; where given, it reads once, few, many or a size class.

V	D	size	J	CDR3	DNA
TRBV12-3/TRBV12-4	.	.	TRBJ2-7	CASSLSRYEQYF	TGTGCCAGCAGTTTAAGCCGTTACGAGCAGTACTTC
TRBV27	TRBD2	few	TRBJ2-3	CASINKRDYSSTDTQYF	TGTGCCAGCATTAACAAGCGGGACTACTCCAGCACAGATACGCAGTATTTT
TRBV2	.	.	TRBJ2-2	CASTRGSYTGELFF	TGTGCCAGCACAAGAGGGTCGTACACCGGGGAGCTGTTTTTT
TRBV11-2	.	.	TRBJ2-3	CASSLQQGVTDTQYF	TGTGCCAGCAGCTTACAACAGGGAGTCACAGATACGCAGTATTTT
TRBV5-5	TRBD2	.	TRBJ2-3	CASSLKGTSTSNTQYF	TGTGCCAGCAGCTTGAAAGGGACTAGCACATCTAATACGCAGTATTTT
TRBV7-3	.	.	TRBJ2-3	CASSLKGSTETQYF	TGTGCCAGCAGCTTAAAAGGGAGCACAGAAACGCAGTATTTT
TRBV6-5	.	.	TRBJ1-2	CASSFGFQGYGYTF	TGTGCCAGCAGTTTTGGTTTTCAGGGGTATGGCTACACCTTC
TRBV5-6	TRBD1	.	TRBJ2-2	CASRRTGETGELFF	TGTGCCAGCAGAAGGACAGGGGAGACCGGGGAGCTGTTTTTT
TRBV27	TRBD1	.	TRBJ1-2	CASSFGQGAGYGYGYTF	TGTGCCAGCAGTTTCGGACAGGGGGCTGGGTATGGCTATGGCTACACCTTC
TRBV19	TRBD1	.	TRBJ1-1	CASSAGQGNTEAFF	TGTGCCAGTAGTGCGGGACAGGGGAACACTGAAGCTTTCTTT
TRBV19	TRBD1	.	TRBJ1-2	CASSIPGTDDYEGYTF	TGTGCCAGTAGTATACCCGGGACAGATGATTATGAAGGCTACACCTTC
TRBV9	TRBD2	.	TRBJ2-3	CASSVLAGPWDTQYF	TGTGCCAGCAGCGTCTTAGCGGGTCCTTGGGATACGCAGTATTTT
TRBV10-3	TRBD1	.	TRBJ1-2	CALHPGGGGHGYTF	TGTGCCCTTCACCCAGGGGGAGGAGGTCATGGCTACACCTTC
TRBV19	TRBD1	.	TRBJ1-1	CATRTGTGYTEAFF	TGTGCCACTCGAACCGGGACAGGATACACTGAAGCTTTCTTT
TRBV10-2	.	.	TRBJ1-1	CASRQGVGTEAFF	TGCGCCAGCAGGCAGGGTGTGGGCACTGAAGCTTTCTTT
TRBV12-3/TRBV12-4	.	.	TRBJ1-1	CASSEVGGTEAFF	TGTGCCAGCAGTGAGGTGGGGGGCACTGAAGCTTTCTTT
TRBV20-1	.	.	TRBJ2-1	CSALVGYEQFF	TGCAGTGCTCTAGTGGGTTATGAGCAGTTCTTC
TRBV9	TRBD1	.	TRBJ1-2	CASSEGQGATYGYTF	TGTGCCAGCAGCGAGGGACAGGGGGCGACTTATGGCTACACCTTC
TRBV3-1/TRBV3-2	TRBD1	.	TRBJ1-2	CASSLQGDYGYTF	TGTGCCAGCAGCCTACAGGGGGACTATGGCTACACCTTC
TRBV6-5	TRBD1	once	TRBJ1-2	CASSYGQGRNGGYTF	TGTGCCAGCAGTTACGGACAGGGGAGAAACGGTGGCTACACCTTC
TRBV5-4	.	.	TRBJ2-3	CASSPTLAATDTQYF	TGTGCCAGCAGCCCGACCTTAGCTGCCACAGATACGCAGTATTTT
TRBV4-1	.	.	TRBJ2-4	CASRQVVGQGLVDIQYF	TGCGCCAGCAGGCAAGTCGTGGGACAAGGGTTGGTCGACATTCAGTACTTC
TRBV5-1	TRBD1	.	TRBJ2-1	CASSPDRGNEQFF	TGCGCCAGCAGCCCGGACAGGGGCAATGAGCAGTTCTTC
TRBV25-1	.	.	TRBJ1-6	CASSAYRGEGSPLHF	TGTGCCAGCAGTGCCTATCGGGGTGAGGGTTCACCCCTCCACTTT
TRBV21-1	.	.	TRBJ2-5	CASTIPWSGCGQETQYF	TGTGCCAGCACCATACCCTGGTCAGGGTGTGGACAAGAGACCCAGTACTTC
TRBV7-8	.	.	TRBJ2-5	CASSLARGAQETQYF	TGTGCCAGCAGCTTAGCCAGGGGAGCCCAAGAGACCCAGTACTTC
TRBV5-1	TRBD2	.	TRBJ2-3	CASSLVGGESDTQYF	TGCGCCAGCAGCTTGGTCGGGGGGGAATCAGATACGCAGTATTTT
TRBV12-1	.	.	TRBJ1-5	CASSLDRAYQPQHF	TGTGCCAGCAGCTTAGACAGGGCCTATCAGCCCCAGCATTTT
TRBV18	TRBD1	.	TRBJ1-5	CASSPGTGEYNQPQHF	TGTGCCAGCTCACCTGGGACAGGAGAGTACAATCAGCCCCAGCATTTT
TRBV27	TRBD1	.	TRBJ1-1	CASSRQGVSEAFF	TGTGCCAGCAGCCGACAGGGGGTGTCTGAAGCTTTCTTT
TRBV25-1	.	few	TRBJ1-6	CASSTVTYSPLHF	TGTGCCAGCAGTACTGTAACCTATTCACCCCTCCACTTT
TRBV19	TRBD1	.	TRBJ1-1	CASSIWTGQNTEAFF	TGTGCCAGTAGTATCTGGACAGGACAGAACACTGAAGCTTTCTTT
TRBV19	TRBD2	once	TRBJ2-1	CASSPGVSGTYNEQFF	TGTGCCAGTAGCCCTGGGGTAAGCGGGACCTACAATGAGCAGTTCTTC
TRBV14	.	once	TRBJ2-2	CASSPAHSIGELFF	TGTGCCAGCAGCCCCGCCCATTCTATCGGGGAGCTGTTTTTT
TRBV30	TRBD2	.	TRBJ2-5	CAWSASSLAGGYETQYF	TGTGCCTGGAGTGCCTCCAGTCTAGCGGGAGGGTATGAGACCCAGTACTTC
TRBV15	TRBD2	once	TRBJ2-7	CATSRPTLAGASYEQYF	TGTGCCACCAGCAGACCAACACTAGCGGGGGCCTCCTACGAGCAGTACTTC
TRBV6-5	TRBD2	.	TRBJ2-1	CASRRTSGGFGEQFF	TGTGCCAGCAGACGGACTAGCGGGGGGTTCGGTGAGCAGTTCTTC
TRBV3-1/TRBV3-2	.	.	TRBJ1-2	CASSQAGGGSNYGYTF	TGTGCCAGCAGCCAAGCGGGAGGGGGATCTAACTATGGCTACACCTTC
TRBV5-4	.	once	TRBJ1-1	CASTLDSHEAFF	TGTGCCAGCACCCTAGACAGTCATGAAGCTTTCTTT
TRBV21-1	.	.	TRBJ2-2	CASSTRREGMNTGELFF	TGTGCCAGCAGCACCAGGAGGGAGGGGATGAACACCGGGGAGCTGTTTTTT
TRBV5-4	TRBD2	few	TRBJ2-7	CASSLASASGSYEQYF	TGTGCCAGCAGCTTGGCCTCAGCTAGCGGCTCCTACGAGCAGTACTTC